This is a list of T cell receptor beta chains from one sample in a study of regulatory T cells in long-lasting Graves disease. TCRdb reanalysed the multiplex PCR reads using MiXCR and keeps one entry per CDR3 protein. The sample lists about 430,000 distinct CDR3 sequences, 21% occurring once. The source was peripheral blood mononuclear cells (PBMCs), collected when the disease was refractory, from a patient treated with antithyroid drugs. These receptors all come from a female donor with Graves disease. Each CDR3 is given with its conserved first and last residue. A D gene is named only where the DNA matches it firmly. The listing skips clone size in some rows; elsewhere it reads once, few, many or a size class.

V gene,D gene,J gene,clone size,CDR3 protein,CDR3 DNA
TRBV6-1,-,TRBJ2-1,-,CASSRALNSYNEQFF,TGTGCCAGCAGTCGGGCCCTAAACTCCTACAATGAGCAGTTCTTC
TRBV3-1,TRBD2,TRBJ2-3,-,CASSQGPSGADTQYF,TGTGCCAGCAGCCAAGGTCCTAGCGGAGCAGATACGCAGTATTTT
TRBV10-1,-,TRBJ2-5,many,CASSEGRARGETQYF,TGCGCCAGCAGTGAAGGCAGGGCCCGGGGAGAGACCCAGTACTTC
TRBV5-5,-,TRBJ2-7,-,CASSLAIANEQYF,TGTGCCAGCAGCTTGGCAATCGCCAACGAGCAGTACTTC
TRBV4-1,-,TRBJ1-1,-,CASSPPKGTEAFF,TGCGCCAGCAGCCCTCCAAAGGGAACTGAAGCTTTCTTT
TRBV12-3/TRBV12-4,TRBD2,TRBJ2-1,few,CASSFGAGGLQFF,TGTGCCAGCAGTTTTGGGGCGGGAGGGTTGCAGTTCTTC
TRBV20-1,-,TRBJ1-4,-,CSAREPVGGILFF,TGCAGTGCTAGGGAGCCAGTCGGCGGGATACTGTTTTTT
TRBV10-3,-,TRBJ2-5,many,CAISESKSQGQQETQYF,TGTGCCATCAGTGAGTCGAAGAGCCAAGGACAGCAAGAGACCCAGTACTTC
TRBV27,-,TRBJ2-7,many,CASSLSFGHAAYEQYF,TGTGCCAGCAGTCTGTCGTTTGGACATGCCGCCTACGAGCAGTACTTC
TRBV2,TRBD1,TRBJ2-7,many,CASSRDREHYYEQYF,TGTGCCAGCAGCCGCGACAGGGAGCATTACTACGAGCAGTACTTC
TRBV27,-,TRBJ1-4,-,CASSPTGLGELFF,TGTGCCAGCTCCCCGACAGGTCTAGGGGAACTGTTTTTT
TRBV28,TRBD1,TRBJ1-1,few,CASSSGGLNTEAFF,TGTGCCAGCAGCTCAGGGGGCCTTAACACTGAAGCTTTCTTT
TRBV20-1,TRBD1,TRBJ2-2,few,CSARGQGAHDTGELFF,TGCAGTGCTAGGGGCCAGGGGGCTCATGACACCGGGGAGCTGTTTTTT
TRBV5-6,TRBD1,TRBJ1-6,few,CASQPTGPNSPLHF,TGTGCCAGTCAACCGACAGGGCCGAATTCACCCCTCCACTTT
TRBV7-9,-,TRBJ1-1,few,CASSSTTPGEQTEAFF,TGTGCCAGCAGCTCGACGACCCCGGGGGAGCAAACTGAAGCTTTCTTT
TRBV3-1,-,TRBJ2-5,many,CASSQVWGFSWQETQYF,TGTGCCAGCAGCCAAGTTTGGGGGTTCTCGTGGCAAGAGACCCAGTACTTC
TRBV10-3,TRBD1,TRBJ2-5,many,CAISESWSGGQETQYF,TGTGCCATCAGTGAGTCTTGGTCAGGGGGCCAAGAGACCCAGTACTTC
TRBV28,TRBD2,TRBJ2-6,many,CASSSYVVREISGANVLTF,TGTGCCAGCAGTTCCTATGTTGTGCGGGAGATCTCTGGGGCCAACGTCCTGACTTTC
TRBV12-5,-,TRBJ2-1,-,CASGIGTSLLSYNEQFF,TGTGCTAGTGGTATCGGGACTTCACTACTCTCCTACAATGAGCAGTTCTTC
TRBV5-1,-,TRBJ2-7,few,CASSMISYEQYF,TGCGCCAGCAGCATGATCTCCTACGAGCAGTACTTC
TRBV18,TRBD1,TRBJ1-1,-,CASSLQTGGYTEAFF,TGTGCCAGCTCCTTACAGACAGGGGGTTACACTGAAGCTTTCTTT
TRBV5-4,-,TRBJ2-2,-,CASSTVGSGELFF,TGTGCCAGCAGCACGGTGGGGTCCGGGGAGCTGTTTTTT
TRBV6-1,-,TRBJ1-2,-,CASTPGHMSHYGYTF,TGTGCCAGCACCCCGGGCCACATGAGTCACTATGGCTACACCTTC
TRBV12-3/TRBV12-4,-,TRBJ1-5,many,CASTLRLGGRGANQPQHF,TGTGCCAGCACCCTAAGATTGGGGGGCCGGGGTGCCAATCAGCCCCAGCATTTT